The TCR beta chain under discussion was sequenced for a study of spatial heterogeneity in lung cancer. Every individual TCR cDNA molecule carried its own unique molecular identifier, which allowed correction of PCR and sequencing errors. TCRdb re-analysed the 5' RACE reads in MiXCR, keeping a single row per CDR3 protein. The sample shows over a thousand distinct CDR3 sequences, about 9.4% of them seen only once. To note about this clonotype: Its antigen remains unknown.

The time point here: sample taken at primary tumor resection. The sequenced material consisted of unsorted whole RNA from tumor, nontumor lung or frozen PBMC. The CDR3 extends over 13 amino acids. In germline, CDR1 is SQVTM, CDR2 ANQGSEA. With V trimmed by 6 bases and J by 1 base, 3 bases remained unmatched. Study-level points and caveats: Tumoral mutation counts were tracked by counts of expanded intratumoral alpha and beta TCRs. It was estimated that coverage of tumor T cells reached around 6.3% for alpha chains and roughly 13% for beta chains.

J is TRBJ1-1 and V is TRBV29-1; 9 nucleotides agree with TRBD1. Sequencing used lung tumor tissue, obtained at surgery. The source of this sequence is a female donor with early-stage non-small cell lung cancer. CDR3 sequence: CSVRTGANTEAFF. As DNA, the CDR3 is TGCAGCGTGAGGACAGGGGCGAACACTGAAGCTTTCTTT.